The sequence of this T cell receptor (beta chain) was determined in a study of T-cell memory formation after mild COVID-19. V lost 6 bases and J lost 0, with 15 bases in between. The CDR3 loop spans 16 amino acids. CDR1 MNHNY and CDR2 SVGAGI come from the germline V gene (reference sequence). Study findings and constraints: Contracting clones from day 15 to 85 showed balanced CD4/CD8; later expanders favored CD4+. Those CD4+ clones that contracted were mainly in CM and EM (CD8+ ones in EMRA).

This clonotype was recorded at least ten times. Its antigen is not known. Employing constant-segment primers, 5'RACE generated TCR alpha and TCR beta cDNA libraries bearing sample barcodes and UMIs. Each CDR3 protein is one row after TCRdb ran MiXCR on the 5' RACE reads. Counted here are about half a million distinct CDR3 sequences, roughly 18% occurring once; the ten biggest clones make up around 12%. The J gene is TRBJ1-3, the V gene TRBV6-6, with D perhaps matching TRBD1 (5 bases). The sequenced sample consisted of PBMCs or a T cell subset sorted from them (not recorded which). The TCR sequence derives from an adult woman who had mild COVID-19 (a few samples of this study predate the infection). Cell type and time point are not known. This chain's CDR3 is CASSLGQGSSGNTIYF. CDR3 DNA: TGTGCCAGCAGCCTGGGCCAGGGCAGCTCTGGAAACACCATATATTTT.